This T cell receptor (beta chain) appears in the sequencing data of a study of siplizumab effects on memory and regulatory T cells. About 1.1 x 10^5 TCR templates were measured in each sample. Only in-frame clones appear in the TCRdb table, and some are missing; sequencing was by immunoSEQ multiplex PCR. Of roughly 120,000 clones detected, over 85% appear once; the ten largest clones hold roughly 1.4%. Per the germline V gene, CDR1 is GTSNPN and CDR2 is SVGIG (reference sequence). V shed 2 bases, J shed 8 bases, and the junction held 7 bases outside the gene matches. CDR3 length: 13 amino acids. The chain links TRBV30 to TRBJ1-2, with TRBD1 identical over 8 bases. Sequencing used CD4+ T cells sorted from blood. This TCR came from a human donor in good health. The CDR3 sequence: CAWSRTGLFGYTF. The CDR3 nucleotides read TGTGCCTGGAGTAGGACAGGGCTTTTCGGCTACACCTTC.